This TCR beta chain comes out of a study of T-cell memory formation after mild COVID-19. TCRalpha and TCRbeta libraries used 5'RACE with constant-segment primers and UMIs. TCRdb reprocessed the 5' RACE reads via MiXCR and lists one record per CDR3 protein. This sample carries about 470,000 distinct CDR3 sequences, around a quarter of them seen once, and the ten largest clones take around 13%. V shed 3 bases, J shed 6 bases, and the junction held 13 bases outside the gene matches. From germline, CDR1 is SGDLS and CDR2 YYNGEE. This CDR3 contains 17 residues. The rearrangement links TRBV9 to TRBJ2-1; TRBD1 agrees at 9 bases. The origin of this receptor is an adult woman who had mild COVID-19 (a few samples of this study predate the infection). Cell type and time point are not known. The sequenced sample consisted of PBMCs or a T cell subset sorted from them (not recorded which). CDR3 residues: CASSAEGRQGVINEQFF. The CDR3 bases are TGTGCCAGCAGCGCTGAAGGCCGACAGGGGGTAATCAATGAGCAGTTCTTC.